One and the same sample provided the 20 T cell receptor beta chains below, sequenced in a study of blood T cell repertoires in COVID-19. Assay used: immunoSEQ multiplex PCR; TCRdb lists only in-frame clones, some missing. In the table there are 130,000 to 150,000 clones, around nine tenths of which are singletons. Material: peripheral blood. The origin of the receptors is a human donor in a cohort sampled during active COVID-19.

This sequence joins TRBV11-3 and TRBJ2-1; 16 positions agree with TRBD2. Per the germline V gene, CDR1 is SGHNT and CDR2 is YENEEA. V shed 5 bases and J 13 bases; nucleotides not matched to a gene: 2. The CDR3 extends over 13 amino acids. CDR3: CASSGTSGGVQFF. CDR3 bases: TGTGCCAGCAGCGGGACTAGCGGGGGGGTTCAGTTCTTC.

The chain joins TRBV7-9 to TRBJ1-2; D unresolved. The germline gives CDR1 SEHNR, CDR2 FQNEAQ (reference sequence). Between the trimmed V and J ends, which lost 2 bases and 3 bases, there was a span of 10 bases. The CDR3 sequence is 14 residues long. This CDR3 reads CASSLRFSDYGYTF. In DNA, the CDR3 is TGTGCCAGCAGCTTACGATTCAGCGACTATGGCTACACCTTC.

The chain joins TRBV7-2 to TRBJ2-1, with D uncertain. The CDR3 is 14 amino acids. The V gene's germline CDR1 is SGHTA and CDR2 FQGNSA. Deletions cut 2 bases from V and 6 bases from J, with 11 bases between. The CDR3 DNA reads as TGTGCCAGCAGCTTAAGTCACAGCTCCAATGAGCAGTTCTTC. Amino acid sequence: CASSLSHSSNEQFF.

This chain uses TRBV28 with TRBJ2-2; D is ambiguous. The germline V and J ends were trimmed by 4 bases and 0 bases, with 12 bases remaining between them. CDR3 size: 16 residues. The germline CDR1 and CDR2 sequences are MDHEN and SYDVKM. As DNA, the CDR3 is TGTGCCAGCAGTTCTCGCGTTTCCCCGAACACCGGGGAGCTGTTTTTT. Amino acids: CASSSRVSPNTGELFF.

Only one count was recorded for this clone. This rearrangement joins TRBV5-4 to TRBJ2-3; a possible D gene is TRBD1 (6 bases). CDR1 and CDR2 from the germline V gene are SGHNT and YYREEE (reference sequence). The CDR3 length is 15 residues. Trimming left V 0 bases short and J 4 bases short, with 12 bases between. The CDR3 loop is CASSLGDTLADTQYF. The CDR3 DNA reads as TGTGCCAGCAGCTTGGGGGACACTCTAGCAGATACGCAGTATTTT.

About this clone itself: Other DNA sequences within the sample encode an identical CDR3. The rearrangement uses TRBV4-3 and TRBJ2-3, with 7 nucleotides matching TRBD2. V gave up 0 bases and J gave up 1 base; unmatched junction bases: 1. In germline, CDR1 is LGHNA, CDR2 YSLEER. The CDR3 runs 15 residues. The CDR3 sequence: CASSQESGGTDTQYF. CDR3 nucleotides: TGCGCCAGCAGCCAAGAGAGCGGGGGCACAGATACGCAGTATTTT.

The chain recombines TRBV5-1 with TRBJ2-2, with D possibly TRBD1 on 6 matching bases. The CDR3 extends over 16 amino acids. Germline lookup yields CDR1 SGHRS and CDR2 YFSETQ. V lost 0 bases to trimming and J lost 3 bases, with 12 bases between them. This CDR3 reads CASSLATGWDTGELFF. CDR3 bases: TGCGCCAGCAGCTTGGCTACAGGGTGGGACACCGGGGAGCTGTTTTTT.

The chain recombines TRBV6-5 with TRBJ2-7; D might be TRBD1 (6 bases). Trimming took off 10 bases at V and 6 bases at J, with 10 bases between the two ends. This CDR3 spans 10 amino acids. From germline, CDR1 is MNHEY and CDR2 SVGAGI. CDR3 coding DNA: TGTGCCACCCGGACAGCCGAGCAGTACTTC. This encodes CATRTAEQYF.

This clone was counted a few times. The CDR3 reads CASSESNARFPNTEAFF. CDR3 nucleotides: TGCGCCAGCAGTGAGTCGAATGCGCGATTCCCGAACACTGAAGCTTTCTTT. The chain is built from TRBV10-1 and TRBJ1-1, with no clear D. The CDR3 sequence is 17 residues long. The V end was cut by 0 bases, the J end by 1 base, with 15 bases between. CDR1 and CDR2 from the germline V gene are WNHNN and SYGVQD (reference sequence).

CDR3 in DNA: TGTGCCACCAGCAGAGGAGGGACTAGCGGGAGTTCGGATACGCAGTATTTT. As protein: CATSRGGTSGSSDTQYF. The chain uses TRBV15 and TRBJ2-3; TRBD2 aligns across 14 bases. The germline V gene has CDR1 LNHNV and CDR2 YYDKDF (reference sequence). The CDR3 has 17 amino acids. J gave up 6 bases and V 1 base, and 6 bases lay outside the gene matches. The whole variable domain, filled in from reference TRBV15 and TRBJ2-3, reads DAMVIQNPRYQVTQFGKPVTLSCSQTLNHNVMYWYQQKSSQAPKLLFHYYDKDFNNEADTPDNFQSRRPNTSFCFLDIRSPGLGDTAMYLCATSRGGTSGSSDTQYFGPGTRLTVL.

The rearrangement joins TRBV18 to TRBJ2-1, with 12 bases aligning to TRBD2. Germline lookup yields CDR1 KGHSH and CDR2 LQKENI. CDR3 length: 18 amino acids. Trimming at V came to 3 bases and at J to 9 bases, leaving 15 bases not matched to a gene. CDR3 sequence (DNA): TGTGCCAGCTCACCTCGACTAGCGGGGGCCGGGGAATTCAGTGAGCAGTTCTTC. Translated: CASSPRLAGAGEFSEQFF.

V is TRBV6-5 and J is TRBJ1-1; D is perhaps TRBD1 (5 bases). Germline CDR1 and CDR2: MNHEY and SVGAGI. The CDR3 sequence is 15 residues long. V was trimmed by 6 bases and J by 3 bases, leaving 17 bases between them. CDR3 coding DNA: TGTGCCAGCAGGGGCCGTGGAGGGGCGTACACTGAAGCTTTCTTT. It encodes CASRGRGGAYTEAFF.

The chain combines TRBV6-5 with TRBJ1-5; possibly TRBD1 for D (5 bases). The CDR3 consists of 14 residues. The germline V gene encodes CDR1 MNHEY and CDR2 SVGAGI. V was trimmed by 10 bases and J by 4 bases, leaving 17 bases between them. CDR3 in amino acids: CATFRDFLNQPQHF. CDR3 sequence (DNA): TGTGCCACCTTTCGGGACTTTCTTAATCAGCCCCAGCATTTT.

This chain joins TRBV28 and TRBJ1-3; 8 bases are shared with TRBD1. Germline CDR1 reads MDHEN; CDR2 reads SYDVKM. V was clipped by 6 bases and J by 0 bases; unmatched bases: 19. This CDR3 contains 20 residues. The CDR3 DNA sequence: TGTGCCAGCAGGTCCCGGGTGTTCGGATCAGGGGGCCTCTCTGGAAACACCATATATTTT. Amino acids: CASRSRVFGSGGLSGNTIYF.

The rearrangement links TRBV5-5 to TRBJ2-5; unclear D gene. This CDR3 contains 15 residues. CDR1 is SGHKS, CDR2 YYEKEE, per germline (reference sequence). The ends were cut back, 6 bases at V and 1 base at J, with 16 bases in the middle. Written as DNA, the CDR3 is TGTGCCAGCAACCCCAGGTCCAGTCTCCAAGAGACCCAGTACTTC. Translation gives CASNPRSSLQETQYF.

This chain connects TRBV5-1 to TRBJ2-7; D is possibly TRBD2 (6 bases). In germline, CDR1 is SGHRS, CDR2 YFSETQ. The CDR3 has 17 amino acids. Deletions cut 0 bases from V and 4 bases from J, with 20 bases between. DNA for the CDR3: TGCGCCAGCAGCTTGGCCGGAGGACTGGCCGGGAGATACGAGCAGTACTTC. Translating it yields CASSLAGGLAGRYEQYF. The variable domain in full, with the rest retrieved from reference TRBV5-1 and TRBJ2-7, is KAGVTQTPRYLIKTRGQQVTLSCSPISGHRSVSWYQQTPGQGLQFLFEYFSETQRNKGNFPGRFSGRQFSNSRSEMNVSTLELGDSALYLCASSLAGGLAGRYEQYFGPGTRLTVT.

CDR3 DNA sequence: TGTGCCAGCAGCTTAGTTACTAGCGACAATGAGCAGTTCTTC. Protein product: CASSLVTSDNEQFF. V usage is TRBV13 and J usage is TRBJ2-1, with 7 bases matching TRBD2. J gave up 5 bases and V 1 base, and 2 bases lay outside the gene matches. The V gene's germline CDR1 is PRHDT and CDR2 FYEKMQ (reference sequence). The CDR3 is 14 residues long.

V is TRBV13 and J is TRBJ1-1; 7 nucleotides line up with TRBD1. Trimming removed 8 bases from V and 5 bases from J; junction bases left unmatched: 5. The germline CDR1 and CDR2 sequences are PRHDT and FYEKMQ (reference sequence). The CDR3 is made up of 12 amino acids. CDR3 amino acids: CASAPGGTEAFF. The DNA of the CDR3 is TGTGCCAGCGCCCCAGGGGGGACTGAAGCTTTCTTT. Together with reference TRBV13 and TRBJ1-1, the CDR3 gives the full variable domain: AAGVIQSPRHLIKEKRETATLKCYPIPRHDTVYWYQQGPGQDPQFLISFYEKMQSDKGSIPDRFSAQQFSDYHSELNMSSLELGDSALYFCASAPGGTEAFFGQGTRLTVV.

The V call is TRBV27, the J call TRBJ2-3; TRBD1 matches 7 bases. The CDR3 is 19 amino acids. J lost 0 bases, V lost 6 bases, and 18 bases had no gene match. Germline-derived CDR1 and CDR2 are MNHEY and SMNVEV (reference sequence). The CDR3 here is CASSHVLQGTLTSTDTQYF. The CDR3 DNA reads TGTGCCAGCAGCCACGTCTTACAGGGGACCCTAACTAGCACAGATACGCAGTATTTT.

In this sample, this clone turned up a few times. This chain links TRBV2 with TRBJ2-7; the match to TRBD2 covers 7 bases. Trimming cost V 8 bases and J 7 bases; bases outside gene matches: 11. CDR1 is SNHLY, CDR2 FYNNEI, per germline. The CDR3 totals 13 residues. CDR3 loop: CASLTSWEGEQYF. CDR3 sequence (DNA): TGTGCCAGCTTAACCAGCTGGGAGGGAGAGCAGTACTTC.